The source of this T cell receptor beta chain is a study of T cell responses to AZD1222 COVID-19 vaccine. General study findings and limits: Donors were chiefly white British, with a greater number of females, and clonal diversity was perhaps underestimated. Regions left unmutated in variants are reportedly the target of nearly half of spike-specific TCRs.

This clone was counted between two and nine times. Its target is unknown. From germline, CDR1 is MNHNS and CDR2 SASEGT. The CDR3 sequence is 13 residues long. Between the trimmed V and J ends, which lost 3 bases and 4 bases, there was a span of 9 bases. This table comes from immunoSEQ multiplex PCR, and its TCRdb copy is limited to in-frame clones, with some not included. The data show some 200,000 clones, about 93% seen once. V is TRBV6-1 and J is TRBJ1-1; TRBD1 might be the D (5 bases). The source of this sequence is an adult who received the AZD1222 COVID-19 vaccine. Sequencing used peripheral blood, obtained 28 days after the second AZD1222 dose. Here the CDR3 DNA reads TGTGCCAGCAGTGACAGGGTTGTCACTGAAGCTTTCTTT. It specifies CASSDRVVTEAFF.